Presented here are 18 T cell receptor beta chains from one specimen sequenced in a study of relationships among human T cell subsets (dated by TCRdb to about 2010). Libraries were constructed by multiplex PCR. These reads were obtained on a 454 GS FLX. Semiquantitative ARM-PCR was used to amplify the TCR alpha and beta CDR3 regions from mRNA. In ARM-PCR, tagged nested gene-specific primers were used first, and communal superprimers then performed exponential amplification. TCRdb applied fastp at Q25 and MiXCR to the public reads, then kept only in-frame beta chains. CDR3 protein duplicates are merged, each entry listing the most common genes and DNA. For this sample there are approximately 15,000 distinct CDR3 sequences; 50% to 75% appear just once. The top ten constitute 2.1% of the sample. Starting from positively selected CD4+ cells, anti-CD25 beads were used to select CD4+CD25+ regulatory T cells.

The sample comprised Tregs sorted from blood. Receptor source: a man in his forties in good health.

There are a few counts of this clonotype. V is TRBV7-9 and J is TRBJ1-4, with D perhaps TRBD1 (5 bases). The germline V and J ends were trimmed by 3 bases and 1 base, with 15 bases remaining between them. Germline-derived CDR1 and CDR2 are SEHNR and FQNEAQ (reference sequence). This CDR3 has 17 residues. The CDR3 protein is CASSFDPREGTNEKLFF. DNA of the CDR3: TGTGCCAGCAGCTTCGATCCCAGGGAAGGAACTAATGAAAAACTGTTTTTT. Combining the CDR3 with reference TRBV7-9 and TRBJ1-4 gives the whole variable domain DTGVSQNPRHKITKRGQNVTFRCDPISEHNRLYWYRQTLGQGPEFLTYFQNEAQLEKSRLLSDRFSAERPKGSFSTLEIQRTEQGDSAMYLCASSFDPREGTNEKLFFGSGTQLSVL.

J is TRBJ2-3 and V is TRBV13, with TRBD2 identical over 14 bases. Germline-derived CDR1 and CDR2 are PRHDT and FYEKMQ (reference sequence). V trimming: 6 bases; J trimming: 2 bases; junction bases outside the gene matches: 10. The CDR3 has 18 amino acids. The CDR3 region is CASSTGLAGGLLTDTQYF. CDR3 sequence (DNA): TGTGCCAGCAGTACCGGACTAGCGGGGGGACTCCTCACAGATACGCAGTATTTT.

The chain uses TRBV6-1 and TRBJ1-1; D perhaps matches TRBD1 (5 bases). The V end lost 9 bases, the J end lost 1 base, and 15 bases lay between the germline ends. CDR1 and CDR2 (germline): MNHNS, SASEGT. This CDR3 contains 14 residues. The CDR3 reads CASLTGGSNTEAFF. CDR3 sequence (DNA): TGTGCCAGTCTAACAGGAGGGTCGAACACTGAAGCTTTCTTT.

This clonotype was observed a few times. V and J are TRBV13 and TRBJ1-2, with no clear D. Germline assignment: CDR1 PRHDT and CDR2 FYEKMQ (reference sequence). The CDR3 is 15 amino acids. V lost 7 bases and J lost 6, with 21 bases in between. For the CDR3, the DNA is TGTGCCAGCACTCATTATGGATCGGGTATCCATGGCTACACCTTC. The encoded protein is CASTHYGSGIHGYTF.

This chain links TRBV12-3 or TRBV12-4 with TRBJ1-2, with D maybe TRBD1 (6 bases). Trimming took 8 bases from V and 5 from J, leaving 18 bases between them. The CDR3 is 14 residues long. CDR3: CASSGASLGYGYTF. DNA of the CDR3: TGTGCCAGCTCAGGGGCCAGCTTAGGGTATGGCTACACCTTC.

The chain has TRBV7-9 and TRBJ2-3; 7 nucleotides agree with TRBD2. The CDR3 consists of 16 residues. Germline V gene data show CDR1 as SEHNR and CDR2 as FQNEAQ (reference sequence). The V gene end was trimmed by 1 base and the J gene end by 0 bases; junction bases not matched to a gene: 4. The CDR3 DNA is TGTGCCAGCAGCTTAGGGGCTAGCGGTAGCACAGATACGCAGTATTTT. Encoded protein: CASSLGASGSTDTQYF.

This chain connects TRBV28 to TRBJ2-4, with TRBD2 identical over 7 bases. The V gene end was trimmed by 3 bases and the J gene end by 8 bases; junction bases not matched to a gene: 10. CDR3 length: 15 residues. Germline CDR1 and CDR2: MDHEN and SYDVKM. CDR3 region: CASSFITREFDIQYF. As DNA, the CDR3 is TGTGCCAGCAGTTTTATCACGCGGGAGTTTGACATTCAGTACTTC.

The chain carries TRBV11-2 and TRBJ2-7; TRBD1 might be the D (7 bases). The V end was cut by 6 bases, the J end by 0 bases, with 18 bases between. Germline values: CDR1 SGHAT, CDR2 FQNNGV. This CDR3 is 16 amino acids long. The CDR3 region is CASRNGGTDRSYEQYF. The CDR3 region has the DNA TGTGCCAGCAGGAACGGCGGGACAGATCGCTCCTACGAGCAGTACTTC.

This clonotype was detected once. The gene calls are TRBV29-1 and TRBJ2-3; D is unresolved. The CDR3 loop spans 13 amino acids. V was trimmed by 4 bases and J by 4 bases, leaving 12 bases between them. CDR1 SQVTM and CDR2 ANQGSEA come from the germline V gene. DNA of the CDR3: TGCAGCGTTGCCAGGTCTTATGCAGATACGCAGTATTTT. Translated: CSVARSYADTQYF.

The chain uses TRBV28 and TRBJ2-5; unclear D gene. The germline V gene encodes CDR1 MDHEN and CDR2 SYDVKM. Trimming took off 6 bases at V and 5 bases at J, with 7 bases between the two ends. The CDR3 loop spans 11 amino acids. In DNA form, the CDR3 reads TGTGCCAGCAGCATAGAGGAGACCCAGTACTTC. Its translation is CASSIEETQYF.

This clonotype was counted a single time. The V and J genes are TRBV20-1 and TRBJ2-7, with unresolved D. CDR1 is DFQATT and CDR2 is SNEGSKA in the germline V gene (reference sequence). This CDR3 spans 12 amino acids. The V end was cut by 6 bases, the J end by 5 bases, with 14 bases between. The CDR3 reads CSAVGESHEQYF. The CDR3 bases are TGCAGTGCGGTTGGGGAATCCCACGAGCAGTACTTC.

The CDR3 protein is CASSPAGANVLTF. Here the CDR3 DNA reads TGCGCCAGCAGCCCCGCCGGGGCCAACGTCCTGACTTTC. The V call is TRBV4-1, the J call TRBJ2-6; no clear D. The CDR3 is 13 amino acids. Trimming shortened V by 4 bases and J by 4 bases, and 5 bases separated the two germline ends. Per germline, CDR1 MGHRA and CDR2 YSYEKL.

This clonotype was seen a few times. V usage is TRBV27 and J usage is TRBJ2-7; TRBD1 is a possible D gene (5 bases). Germline V lookup: CDR1 MNHEY, CDR2 SMNVEV (reference sequence). Trimming stripped 7 bases from V and 0 bases from J, with 16 bases between. This CDR3 spans 15 amino acids. The CDR3 loop is CASKQGATGSYEQYF. The CDR3 bases are TGTGCCAGCAAACAAGGGGCTACCGGCTCCTACGAGCAGTACTTC.

This clonotype has only a few counts. This chain uses TRBV4-1 with TRBJ1-2; the D is unclear. CDR1 is MGHRA, CDR2 YSYEKL, per germline. Trimming cost V 1 base and J 4 bases, with 7 bases left between them. The CDR3 contains 13 residues. In DNA form, the CDR3 reads TGCGCCAGCAGCCAAGTAGGCACCTATGGCTACACCTTC. It is translated as CASSQVGTYGYTF.

The rearrangement joins TRBV2 to TRBJ2-3; D remains ambiguous. This CDR3 has 14 residues. The germline V gene encodes CDR1 SNHLY and CDR2 FYNNEI. Trimming took off 2 bases at V and 3 bases at J, with 9 bases between the two ends. The CDR3 loop reads CASSEPSRTDTQYF. The DNA for the CDR3 is TGTGCCAGCAGTGAACCTTCTAGAACAGATACGCAGTATTTT.

The V gene is TRBV7-2, the J gene TRBJ1-5; 7 bases align to TRBD1. CDR3 length equals 14 residues. The germline CDR1 and CDR2 sequences are SGHTA and FQGNSA. Losses at the gene ends were 3 bases for V and 5 bases for J; bases not matched to a gene: 4. CDR3 in DNA: TGTGCCAGCAGCTTTCAGGGGGGGGATCAGCCCCAGCATTTT. It translates to CASSFQGGDQPQHF.

This chain connects TRBV30 to TRBJ2-1; D unclear. The germline gives CDR1 GTSNPN, CDR2 SVGIG (reference sequence). The CDR3 contains 8 residues. CDR3 loop: CVHNEQFF. The CDR3 DNA is TGTGTCCACAATGAGCAGTTCTTC.

The chain links TRBV14 to TRBJ2-1; D could derive from TRBD1 or TRBD2 (6 bases each). Trimming took off 2 bases at V and 6 bases at J, with 14 bases between the two ends. The CDR3 covers 15 residues. Germline V gene data show CDR1 as SGHDN and CDR2 as FVKESK. The CDR3 bases are TGTGCCAGCAGCCAACGGGGGCAGGTTAGCAATGAGCAGTTCTTC. Protein: CASSQRGQVSNEQFF.